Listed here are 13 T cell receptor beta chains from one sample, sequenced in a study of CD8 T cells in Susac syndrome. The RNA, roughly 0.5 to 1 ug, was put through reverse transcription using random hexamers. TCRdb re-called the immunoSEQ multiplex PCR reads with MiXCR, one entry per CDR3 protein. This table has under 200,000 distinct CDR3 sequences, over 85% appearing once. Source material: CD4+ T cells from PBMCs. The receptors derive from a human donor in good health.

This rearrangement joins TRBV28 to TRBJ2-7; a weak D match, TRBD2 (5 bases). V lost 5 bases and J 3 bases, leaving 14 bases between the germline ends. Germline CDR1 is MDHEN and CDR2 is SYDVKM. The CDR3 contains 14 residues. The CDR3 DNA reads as TGTGCCAGCAGTCCGTACCGGGAATTCTACGAGCAGTACGTC. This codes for CASSPYREFYEQYV.

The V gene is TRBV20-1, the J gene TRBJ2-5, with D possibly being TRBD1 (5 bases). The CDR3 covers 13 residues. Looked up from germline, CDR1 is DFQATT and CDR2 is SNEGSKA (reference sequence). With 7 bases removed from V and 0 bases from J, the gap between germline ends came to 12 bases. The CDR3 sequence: CSGLQAYQETQYF. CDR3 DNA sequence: TGCAGTGGTTTACAGGCGTACCAAGAGACCCAGTACTTC.

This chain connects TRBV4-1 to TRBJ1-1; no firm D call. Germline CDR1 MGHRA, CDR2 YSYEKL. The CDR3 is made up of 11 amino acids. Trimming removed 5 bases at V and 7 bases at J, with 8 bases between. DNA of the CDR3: TGCGCCAGCAGCTTCCGGCGTGAAGCTTTCTTT. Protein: CASSFRREAFF.

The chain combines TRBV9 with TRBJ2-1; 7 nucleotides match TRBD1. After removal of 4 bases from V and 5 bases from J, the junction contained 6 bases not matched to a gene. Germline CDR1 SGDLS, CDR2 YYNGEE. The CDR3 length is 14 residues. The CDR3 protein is CASSPSGQDNEQFF. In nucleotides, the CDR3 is TGTGCCAGCAGCCCCTCTGGACAGGACAATGAGCAGTTCTTC.

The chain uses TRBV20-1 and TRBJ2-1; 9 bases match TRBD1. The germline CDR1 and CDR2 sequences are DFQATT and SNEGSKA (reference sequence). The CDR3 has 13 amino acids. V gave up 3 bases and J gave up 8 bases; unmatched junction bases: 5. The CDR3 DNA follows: TGCAGTGCTAGTAGGGACAGGGTCCATGAGCAGTTCTTC. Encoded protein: CSASRDRVHEQFF.

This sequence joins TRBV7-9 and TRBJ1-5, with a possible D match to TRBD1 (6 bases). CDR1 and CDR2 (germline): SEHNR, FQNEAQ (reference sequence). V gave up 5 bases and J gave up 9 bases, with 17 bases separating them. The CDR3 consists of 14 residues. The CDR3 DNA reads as TGTGCCAGCAGCGCCTGGGACACCCTAGGGCCCCAGCATTTT. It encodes CASSAWDTLGPQHF.

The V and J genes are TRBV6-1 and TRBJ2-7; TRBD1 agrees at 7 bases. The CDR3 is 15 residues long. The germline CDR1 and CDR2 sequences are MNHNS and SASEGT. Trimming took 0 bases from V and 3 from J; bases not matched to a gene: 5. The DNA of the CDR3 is TGTGCCAGCAGTGAAGCGGTAGGGGGCCTCTACGAGCAGTACGTC. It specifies CASSEAVGGLYEQYV.

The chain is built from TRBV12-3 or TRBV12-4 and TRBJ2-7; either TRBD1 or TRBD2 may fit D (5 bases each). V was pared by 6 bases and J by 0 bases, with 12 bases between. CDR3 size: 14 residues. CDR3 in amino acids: CASRPPGRSYEQYF. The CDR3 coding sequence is TGTGCCAGCAGGCCCCCGGGGCGCTCCTACGAGCAGTACTTC.

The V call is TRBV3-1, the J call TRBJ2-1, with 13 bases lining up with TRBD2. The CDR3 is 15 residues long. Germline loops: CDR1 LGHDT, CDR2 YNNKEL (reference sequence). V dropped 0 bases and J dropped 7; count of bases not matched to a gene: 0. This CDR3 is CASSQEGLAGNEQFF. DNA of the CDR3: TGTGCCAGCAGCCAAGAGGGACTAGCGGGAAATGAGCAGTTCTTC.

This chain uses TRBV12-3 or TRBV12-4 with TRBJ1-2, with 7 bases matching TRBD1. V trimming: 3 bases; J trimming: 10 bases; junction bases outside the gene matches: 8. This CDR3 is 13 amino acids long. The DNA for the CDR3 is TGTGCCAGCAGTTTTCGCCCAGGGGGTATCTACACCTTC. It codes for CASSFRPGGIYTF.

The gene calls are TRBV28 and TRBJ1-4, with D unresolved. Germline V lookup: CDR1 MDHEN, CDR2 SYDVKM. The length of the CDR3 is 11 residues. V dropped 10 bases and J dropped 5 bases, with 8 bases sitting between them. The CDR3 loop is CATLANEKLFF. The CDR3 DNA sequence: TGTGCCACCCTGGCGAATGAAAAACTGTTTTTT.

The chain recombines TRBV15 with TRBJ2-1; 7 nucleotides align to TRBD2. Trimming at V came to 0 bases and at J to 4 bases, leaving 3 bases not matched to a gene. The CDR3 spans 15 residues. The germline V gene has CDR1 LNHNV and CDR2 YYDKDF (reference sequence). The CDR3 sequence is CATSREAGRYNEQFF. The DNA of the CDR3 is TGTGCCACCAGCAGAGAAGCGGGGCGGTACAATGAGCAGTTCTTC.

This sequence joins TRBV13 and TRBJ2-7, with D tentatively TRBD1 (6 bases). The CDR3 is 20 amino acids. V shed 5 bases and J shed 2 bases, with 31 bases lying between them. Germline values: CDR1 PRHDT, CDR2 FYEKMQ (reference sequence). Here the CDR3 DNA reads TGTGCCAGCAGCCCCCCCTTCGGACAGCCCGGGCCAACTAGACCCTACGAGCAGTACTTC. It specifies CASSPPFGQPGPTRPYEQYF.